Here is one T cell receptor (beta chain) with its context. The antigen is undetermined. This entry comes from a study of cytomegalovirus exposure and HLA in healthy donors. Study context: Within the Caucasian-associated ancestry cluster were under 85% of the roughly 400 genotyped donors. Points from the study as a whole: The study recorded 160 or so TCR beta chains that were cytomegalovirus-associated. A later analysis showed HLA-associated TCR beta chains outstripping equally common others in clonal expansion.

Trimming removed 7 bases at V and 0 bases at J, with 10 bases between. From germline, CDR1 is SNHLY and CDR2 FYNNEI. The CDR3 sequence is 13 residues long. PCR used 60 Vbeta primers and 13 Jbeta primers. Using immunoSEQ multiplex PCR, the repertoire was profiled, and TCRdb retains in-frame clones only, with some absent. The sample has over 150,000 clones; around 85% are singletons. Donors were nominally healthy when sampled, though unrecorded immune exposures were likely. This chain connects TRBV2 to TRBJ2-7; a possible D gene is TRBD1 (6 bases). Material for sequencing was PBMCs. The sequence was obtained from a boy aged 2 to 9 in good health and CMV-seronegative. The DNA of the CDR3 is TGTGCCAGCAACCGGGACATCTCCTACGAGCAGTACGTC. This sequence encodes CASNRDISYEQYV.